This TCR beta chain originates from a study of T cells in Graves' hyperthyroidism and ophthalmopathy. Overall study findings and caveats: Ophthalmopathy and stable hyperthyroidism were told apart by a 13 V-J model. With a median lead of approximately six months before onset, the model predicted ophthalmopathy.

Ophthalmopathy cases met thresholds of Clinical Activity Score at least 3, NOSPECS grade at least 4 and duration under 3 months. The PBMCs had their origin in approximately 10 ml of fresh peripheral blood. This clonotype was found many times. Its specificity is not known. Amplification targeted TCR beta CDR3 regions from RNA transcripts. With the HTBI primer set, the TCR CDR3 went through a first round of RT-PCR. TCRdb re-called the multiplex PCR reads through MiXCR, storing one row per CDR3 protein. The sample yields approximately 410,000 distinct CDR3 sequences, roughly 15% seen once. V lost 11 bases to trimming and J lost 5 bases, with 19 bases between them. CDR1 SGHVS and CDR2 FQNEAQ come from the germline V gene. This CDR3 region has 13 residues.

Specimen: blood. The chain joins TRBV7-8 to TRBJ2-7; D is possibly TRBD2 (6 bases). The sequence was obtained from a man aged 18 to 35 with Graves' ophthalmopathy. CDR3 loop: CASLSSRDDEQYF. The CDR3 DNA is TGTGCCTCCCTATCGTCGCGGGATGACGAGCAGTACTTC.